The 11 T cell receptor beta chains below come from one sample, sequenced in a study of CD8+ T cells in alopecia areata. CD4, CD8alpha, NKG2D, NKG2ACE and other markers guided sorting of pooled cutaneous lymph node cells. Reverse transcribed after extraction, RNA yielded cDNA as the sequencing template. Assay used: immunoSEQ multiplex PCR; TCRdb lists only in-frame clones, some missing. The sample holds some 18,000 clones, and no clone turns up only once. The sample consisted of CD8+ T cells sorted from a lymph node. Source of these receptors: a C3H/HeJ mouse with alopecia areata. The strain bears MHC haplotype H2-k.

This clone was detected many times. Gene labels here are mouse ones. Coverage ceases 4 residues before the CDR3 finishes, and the germline J gene fills in the end. V is TRBV13-3 and J is TRBJ1-1; D not certain. This CDR3 is built from 10 residues. Germline loops: CDR1 NNHDY, CDR2 SYVADS. The CDR3 DNA, read in part, is TGTGCCAGCAGTGCCAGA. Its protein is CASSAR. The whole CDR3 is CASSAREVFF.

The sample holds a few counts of this clone. Gene labels here are mouse ones. The CDR3 goes on 4 residues after the read ends, and that part is filled in from the germline J gene. The rearrangement links TRBV31 to TRBJ2-2; D not certain. V gave up 3 bases and J gave up 0 bases, with 8 bases separating them. Germline V gene sequence: CDR1 GKSSPN, CDR2 SITVG. This CDR3 spans 14 amino acids. CDR3 DNA, as far as it was read: TGTGCCTGGAGCGCAGTAGCAAACACCGGG. This encodes CAWSAVANTG. The complete CDR3 sequence is CAWSAVANTGQLYF.

At least ten counts were recorded for this clone. The gene symbols are mouse symbols. The read ends 4 residues shy of where the CDR3 ends; the end is completed using the germline J gene. This sequence joins TRBV1 and TRBJ2-3, with 8 bases aligning to TRBD1. Germline CDR1 is NSQYPW and CDR2 is LRSPGD (reference sequence). Losses at the gene ends were 2 bases for V and 0 bases for J; bases not matched to a gene: 1. CDR3 length: 15 residues. CDR3 loop: CTCSAQGASAETLYF. The sequenced CDR3 bases are TGCACCTGCAGTGCACAGGGGGCTAGTGCAGAA.

In its sample, this clone was seen a few times. The gene names here belong to mouse. The read is 4 residues too short to cover the CDR3 end, so that end is filled in from the germline J gene. The V gene is TRBV12-2, the J gene TRBJ1-4; a possible D gene is TRBD1 (6 bases). This CDR3 is 14 amino acids long. Germline assignment: CDR1 SGHLS and CDR2 HYDKME. Trimming took 0 bases from V and 4 from J, leaving 8 bases between them. The CDR3 spells CASSLPDSNERLFF. Incomplete CDR3 DNA: TGTGCCAGCTCTCTCCCGGACAGCAACGAA.

This clone has more than one count but fewer than ten. Gene and germline names: mouse. The CDR3 end lies 4 residues beyond the end of the read and is filled in from the germline J gene. The genes are TRBV13-2 and TRBJ2-1; 12 bases map to TRBD1. CDR1 is NNHNN and CDR2 is SYGAGS in the germline V gene (reference sequence). V was clipped by 2 bases and J by 2 bases; unmatched bases: 5. The CDR3 consists of 17 residues. The chain's CDR3 is CASGEGDRGLYYAEQFF. The CDR3 DNA, read in part, is TGTGCCAGCGGTGAAGGGGACAGGGGGCTTTACTATGCT.

Points on this clone: The listed genes are named as in mouse. The read terminates 4 residues before the CDR3 end, so the remaining end is supplied by the germline J gene. The V gene is TRBV19, the J gene TRBJ2-7; D unclear. V was clipped by 1 base and J by 0 bases, with 8 bases between them. Per germline, CDR1 FNHDT and CDR2 SITEND (reference sequence). This CDR3 region has 14 residues. The CDR3 here is CASSISVSSYEQYF. Partial CDR3 DNA: TGTGCCAGCAGTATATCTGTTAGCTCCTAT.

This clone was recorded at least ten times. Gene names and germline match the mouse. The read halts 4 residues ahead of the CDR3 end, with the missing end drawn from the germline J gene. The V and J genes are TRBV13-1 and TRBJ2-4; D may be TRBD2 (7 bases). Trimming shortened V by 0 bases and J by 3 bases, and 11 bases separated the two germline ends. Germline CDR1 is NSHNY and CDR2 is SYGAGN. The CDR3 spans 15 residues. Incomplete CDR3 DNA: TGTGCCAGCAGTGATGCAGAGGGGGGCCAAAAC. Its protein is CASSDAEGGQN. The CDR3 as a whole reads CASSDAEGGQNTLYF.

Note on this clone: All gene names here are mouse names. The CDR3 extends 4 residues past the end of the read, so its final part is completed from the germline J gene. The chain carries TRBV13-3 and TRBJ1-1; weak D call: TRBD1 (5 bases). Trimming left V 5 bases short and J 0 bases short, with 11 bases between. CDR3 size: 14 residues. Germline values: CDR1 NNHDY, CDR2 SYVADS. The CDR3 spells CASSPDISNTEVFF. CDR3 DNA (partial): TGTGCCAGCAGCCCGGACATTTCAAACACA.

This clone came up many times. All gene names here are mouse names. The read comes to an end 4 residues before the CDR3 does, leaving the germline J gene to fill in the end. V gene TRBV1 combines with J gene TRBJ2-3, with 7 bases matching TRBD1. Germline V gene sequence: CDR1 NSQYPW, CDR2 LRSPGD (reference sequence). The CDR3 runs to 15 residues. V shed 0 bases and J 1 base; nucleotides not matched to a gene: 1. The CDR3 sequence: CTCSADQGGAETLYF. The CDR3 bases that were read are TGCACCTGCAGTGCAGATCAGGGGGGTGCAGAA.

Note on this clone: Gene names are mouse gene names. The read falls 4 residues short of the CDR3 end, and the missing part is taken from the germline J gene. The chain combines TRBV1 with TRBJ2-1; 12 bases align to TRBD1. The CDR3 sequence is 14 residues long. Germline V gene lookup returns CDR1 NSQYPW and CDR2 LRSPGD (reference sequence). The sequenced part of the CDR3 DNA is TGCACCTGCAGTGGGGACAGGGGGCGAGCT. Translating gives CTCSGDRGRA. In full, the CDR3 reads CTCSGDRGRAEQFF.

With respect to this clone: The genes and germline here are from mouse. The read halts 4 residues ahead of the CDR3 end, with the missing end drawn from the germline J gene. The chain combines TRBV1 with TRBJ2-2, with 7 nucleotides matching TRBD1. Germline assignment: CDR1 NSQYPW and CDR2 LRSPGD (reference sequence). The CDR3 loop spans 16 amino acids. V lost 5 bases and J lost 0; bases outside the gene matches: 6. The CDR3 loop reads CTCSPGQRSNTGQLYF. The CDR3 DNA, read in part, is TGCACCTGCAGTCCGGGACAGAGATCAAACACCGGG.